One and the same sample provided the 7 T cell receptor beta chains below, sequenced in a study of regulatory T cells in long-lasting Graves disease. Stated time point: persistent/refractory GD, antithyroid drugs over 5 years with positive TRAb. From PBMCs, RNA was extracted and then used to make the TCR library. Both iRepertoire HTBI primers and Arm-PCR of CDR3 regions were used to build the TCR beta libraries. Using its own MiXCR run on the multiplex PCR reads, TCRdb lists one record per CDR3 protein. The data hold around 460,000 distinct CDR3 sequences, with under 25% observed a single time. Sequences were derived from peripheral blood mononuclear cells (PBMCs), sampled when the disease was refractory, from a patient treated with antithyroid drugs. All receptors come from a female donor with Graves disease.

This clonotype was observed many times. The chain combines TRBV30 with TRBJ1-1; D gene unclear. The CDR3 has 11 amino acids. V gave up 4 bases and J gave up 4 bases, with 7 bases separating them. The germline gives CDR1 GTSNPN, CDR2 SVGIG (reference sequence). CDR3 protein: CAWNEVTEAFF. The CDR3 DNA reads TGTGCCTGGAATGAGGTCACTGAAGCTTTCTTT.

Concerning this clonotype: Being one base from a much bigger clone, this may be a read error. V and J are TRBV7-9 and TRBJ2-5; 8 nucleotides match TRBD2. Germline-derived CDR1 and CDR2 are SEHNR and FQNEAQ (reference sequence). This CDR3 comprises 16 residues. The CDR3 DNA sequence: TGTGCCAGCAGCTTAGGTCCGGGAGGGAGGCAAGAGACCCGGTACTTC. This gives the protein CASSLGPGGRQETRYF. Full variable domain (outside the CDR3, taken from reference TRBV7-9 and TRBJ2-5): DTGVSQNPRHKITKRGQNVTFRCDPISEHNRLYWYRQTLGQGPEFLTYFQNEAQLEKSRLLSDRFSAERPKGSFSTLEIQRTEQGDSAMYLCASSLGPGGRQETRYFGPGTRLLVL.

At least ten counts were recorded for this clonotype. The J gene is TRBJ2-7, the V gene TRBV15, with D unclear. CDR3 length: 15 amino acids. With 0 bases removed from V and 1 base from J, the gap between germline ends came to 10 bases. Germline V gene data show CDR1 as LNHNV and CDR2 as YYDKDF (reference sequence). In DNA, the CDR3 is TGTGCCACCAGCAGAGATTTGAGGTCATCCTACGAGCAGTACTTC. Translated, it gives CATSRDLRSSYEQYF. The whole variable domain, filled in from reference TRBV15 and TRBJ2-7, reads DAMVIQNPRYQVTQFGKPVTLSCSQTLNHNVMYWYQQKSSQAPKLLFHYYDKDFNNEADTPDNFQSRRPNTSFCFLDIRSPGLGDTAMYLCATSRDLRSSYEQYFGPGTRLTVT.

The chain couples TRBV11-2 to TRBJ2-1; D possibly corresponds to TRBD1 (6 bases). CDR1 and CDR2 (germline): SGHAT, FQNNGV. This CDR3 is built from 13 residues. Trimming pared 4 bases from V and 9 bases from J, leaving 13 bases between. CDR3 loop: CASSSGQLGEQFF. CDR3 nucleotide sequence: TGTGCCAGCAGCTCCGGACAGTTGGGTGAGCAGTTCTTC.

This clonotype was observed many times. This sequence joins TRBV2 and TRBJ1-5, with D perhaps TRBD1 (6 bases). V was clipped by 6 bases and J by 6 bases, with 9 bases between them. CDR1 is SNHLY and CDR2 is FYNNEI in the germline V gene. The CDR3 has 12 amino acids. CDR3 in amino acids: CASSRTVQPQHF. The CDR3, as DNA: TGTGCCAGCAGCCGGACAGTTCAGCCCCAGCATTTT.

This sequence joins TRBV20-1 and TRBJ1-4, with 8 bases fitting TRBD1. Per germline, CDR1 DFQATT and CDR2 SNEGSKA (reference sequence). The ends lost 6 bases at V and 8 bases at J; junction bases unmatched: 8. This CDR3 region has 13 residues. This chain's CDR3 is CSAQDRGEEKLFF. The CDR3 coding sequence is TGCAGTGCCCAAGACAGGGGCGAAGAAAAACTGTTTTTT.

This clonotype occurred a few times. The rearrangement uses TRBV5-1 and TRBJ1-2, with 10 bases fitting TRBD1. CDR3 length: 13 amino acids. CDR1 and CDR2 from the germline V gene are SGHRS and YFSETQ. V shed 2 bases, J shed 8 bases, and the junction held 3 bases outside the gene matches. CDR3 sequence (DNA): TGCGCCAGCAGCTTCGGGACAGGGGAAGGCTACACCTTC. It specifies CASSFGTGEGYTF.